The 16 T cell receptor beta chains presented below share a single source sample, sequenced in a study of sequential checkpoint blockade in melanoma. Treatment here: randomized to nivolumab then ipilimumab (arm A) or the reverse (arm B). The repertoire was sequenced with immunoSEQ multiplex PCR; TCRdb's copy has only in-frame clones and lacks some. The data contain 23,000 or so clones, around 65% of them singletons. The sequencing used CD8+ T cells sorted from blood (inferred from file names), collected from a patient given nivolumab and ipilimumab in sequence. Receptors were obtained from a human donor with melanoma.

The genes are TRBV27 and TRBJ2-5; weak D call: TRBD2 (6 bases). The V end lost 2 bases, the J end lost 7 bases, and 11 bases lay between the germline ends. The germline V gene has CDR1 MNHEY and CDR2 SMNVEV (reference sequence). The CDR3 covers 13 residues. The CDR3 nucleotides read TGTGCCAGCAGTTTACAGGCGGGGAGGACCCAGTACTTC. As protein: CASSLQAGRTQYF.

The chain recombines TRBV9 with TRBJ2-5, with D maybe TRBD2 (6 bases). V dropped 3 bases and J dropped 5 bases, with 14 bases sitting between them. The germline gives CDR1 SGDLS, CDR2 YYNGEE. The CDR3 consists of 14 residues. In nucleotides, the CDR3 is TGTGCCAGCAGCGGTAGCGGTTCCGGGGAGACCCAGTACTTC. Protein product: CASSGSGSGETQYF.

The chain carries TRBV7-8 and TRBJ2-7; the match to TRBD2 covers 8 bases. With V trimmed by 7 bases and J by 0 bases, 5 bases remained unmatched. The length of the CDR3 is 14 residues. Germline V gene data show CDR1 as SGHVS and CDR2 as FQNEAQ. For the CDR3, the DNA is TGTGCCAGCAAGCCAGCGGGGGACTCCTACGAGCAGTACTTC. Its protein product is CASKPAGDSYEQYF.

This sequence joins TRBV2 and TRBJ1-2, with TRBD1 matching over 7 bases. Germline V gene data show CDR1 as SNHLY and CDR2 as FYNNEI. V dropped 5 bases and J dropped 4; count of bases not matched to a gene: 4. The CDR3 is 13 residues long. The CDR3: CASSPGTAYGYTF. The CDR3 bases are TGTGCCAGCAGTCCCGGGACAGCCTATGGCTACACCTTC. Using reference TRBV2 and TRBJ1-2 for the parts outside the CDR3, the full variable domain is EPEVTQTPSHQVTQMGQEVILRCVPISNHLYFYWYRQILGQKVEFLVSFYNNEISEKSEIFDDQFSVERPDGSNFTLKIRSTKLEDSAMYFCASSPGTAYGYTFGSGTRLTVV.

The chain combines TRBV4-3 with TRBJ1-6; D might be TRBD1 (6 bases). The ends were cut back, 0 bases at V and 6 bases at J, with 12 bases in the middle. The CDR3 contains 16 residues. Per germline, CDR1 LGHNA and CDR2 YSLEER. CDR3 residues: CASSQDIQGFNSPLHF. CDR3 DNA: TGCGCCAGCAGCCAAGATATTCAGGGGTTTAATTCACCCCTCCACTTT.

This chain uses TRBV15 with TRBJ1-1; 7 positions match TRBD1. Germline V gene lookup returns CDR1 LNHNV and CDR2 YYDKDF (reference sequence). J lost 0 bases, V lost 8 bases, and 3 bases had no gene match. The CDR3 runs to 13 residues. CDR3: CATQGQLNTEAFF. The CDR3 coding sequence is TGTGCCACCCAGGGACAGCTGAACACTGAAGCTTTCTTT.

The J gene is TRBJ2-3, the V gene TRBV7-2; 10 bases map to TRBD2. V shed 1 base, J shed 5 bases, and the junction held 6 bases outside the gene matches. The CDR3 is 16 residues long. Germline CDR1 and CDR2: SGHTA and FQGNSA. CDR3: CASSLVSGGEGDTQYF. The CDR3 DNA sequence: TGTGCCAGCAGCTTAGTAAGCGGGGGGGAAGGAGATACGCAGTATTTT.

The gene calls are TRBV13 and TRBJ2-2, with D possibly being TRBD2 (5 bases). Germline CDR1 reads PRHDT; CDR2 reads FYEKMQ (reference sequence). The V and J ends lost 3 bases and 4 bases respectively, with 12 bases between them. There are 15 residues in the CDR3. In nucleotides, the CDR3 is TGTGCCAGCAGCTTCGGTAGCGTGGGCACCGGGGAGCTGTTTTTT. This encodes CASSFGSVGTGELFF.

The chain employs TRBV7-9 and TRBJ2-7, with D tentatively TRBD2 (6 bases). This CDR3 comprises 12 residues. V shed 4 bases and J shed 7 bases, with 11 bases lying between them. Germline V lookup: CDR1 SEHNR, CDR2 FQNEAQ (reference sequence). The CDR3 region is CASSWVGGEQYV. In DNA form, the CDR3 reads TGTGCCAGCAGCTGGGTGGGAGGAGAGCAGTACGTC.

The sample holds one count of this clone. The chain links TRBV2 to TRBJ1-1, with a tentative D call TRBD1 (5 bases). The germline CDR1 and CDR2 sequences are SNHLY and FYNNEI. The CDR3 spans 13 residues. The ends were cut back, 10 bases at V and 5 bases at J, with 17 bases in the middle. Here the CDR3 reads CAKGGRVGTEAFF. In DNA form, the CDR3 reads TGTGCCAAAGGTGGCAGGGTCGGGACTGAAGCTTTCTTT.

The chain joins TRBV29-1 to TRBJ1-2; D unclear. Trimming cost V 7 bases and J 8 bases, with 17 bases left between them. The CDR3 spans 12 residues. CDR1 and CDR2 (germline): SQVTM, ANQGSEA. CDR3 protein: CSAGESGGGYTF. The CDR3 region has the DNA TGCAGCGCCGGGGAATCAGGAGGAGGCTACACCTTC.

CDR3 loop: CASSYRYEQYF. The CDR3 DNA sequence: TGTGCCAGCAGTTACCGTTACGAGCAGTACTTC. V gene TRBV6-6 combines with J gene TRBJ2-7; D gene uncertain. Germline values: CDR1 MNHNY, CDR2 SVGAGI (reference sequence). CDR3 length equals 11 residues. V lost 2 bases and J lost 4, with 3 bases in between.

The genes are TRBV4-1 and TRBJ1-3, with 8 bases fitting TRBD1. The germline gives CDR1 MGHRA, CDR2 YSYEKL. The CDR3 has 16 residues. Germline trimming cut 0 bases from V and 4 bases from J; bases unmatched to any gene: 5. Written as DNA, the CDR3 is TGCGCCAGCAGCCAAGATGGGACAGGAGAGGGAAACACCATATATTTT. It translates to CASSQDGTGEGNTIYF.

V and J are TRBV25-1 and TRBJ2-5; a possible D gene is TRBD1 (6 bases). The CDR3 spans 14 residues. V gave up 2 bases and J gave up 1 base, with 8 bases separating them. CDR1 MGHDK and CDR2 SYGVNS come from the germline V gene. The CDR3 nucleotides read TGTGCCAGCAGTGAACGGGACACCCAAGAGACCCAGTACTTC. The encoded protein is CASSERDTQETQYF.

Only one count was recorded for this clone. The chain combines TRBV9 with TRBJ2-3, with 9 bases identical to TRBD2. The CDR3 spans 16 residues. J lost 5 bases, V lost 4 bases, and 11 bases had no gene match. CDR1 is SGDLS, CDR2 YYNGEE, per germline. The CDR3 sequence: CASSPEGGGARDTQYF. For the CDR3, the DNA is TGTGCCAGCAGCCCCGAAGGCGGGGGGGCAAGAGATACGCAGTATTTT. The full variable domain, completed using reference TRBV9 and TRBJ2-3, is DSGVTQTPKHLITATGQRVTLRCSPRSGDLSVYWYQQSLDQGLQFLIQYYNGEERAKGNILERFSAQQFPDLHSELNLSSLELGDSALYFCASSPEGGGARDTQYFGPGTRLTVL.

The V and J genes are TRBV11-2 and TRBJ1-4, with TRBD1 as a possible D gene (6 bases). V was clipped by 8 bases and J by 4 bases, with 11 bases between them. CDR1 and CDR2 from the germline V gene are SGHAT and FQNNGV. This CDR3 has 13 amino acids. The CDR3: CASGGYFNEKLFF. In nucleotides, the CDR3 is TGTGCCAGCGGGGGCTACTTTAATGAAAAACTGTTTTTT.